Below, 20 T cell receptor beta chains from the same sample are listed, as sequenced in a study of OX40 agonist ivuxolimab in advanced cancers. The repertoire was sequenced with immunoSEQ multiplex PCR; TCRdb's copy has only in-frame clones and lacks some. The sample contains over 70,000 clones, approximately 91% of which appear only once. The sequencing used CD4+ or CD8+ T cells sorted from blood, collected in a trial of the OX40 agonist ivuxolimab. These receptors all come from an adult with an advanced solid tumor such as melanoma, head and neck, liver or kidney cancer.

In this sample, this clone turned up once. The chain joins TRBV6-6 to TRBJ1-5, with TRBD1 matching 7 bases. V lost 10 bases to trimming and J lost 0 bases; unmatched junction nucleotides: 9. CDR1 MNHNY and CDR2 SVGAGI come from the germline V gene (reference sequence). This CDR3 has 15 residues. CDR3 sequence (DNA): TGTGCCACCCGAGAAGGGGGCAATAGCAATCAGCCCCAGCATTTT. This codes for CATREGGNSNQPQHF.

The chain combines TRBV5-6 with TRBJ1-2; no clear D gene. V shed 2 bases and J shed 2 bases, with 7 bases lying between them. Per the germline V gene, CDR1 is SGHDT and CDR2 is YYEEEE. The CDR3 runs to 13 residues. The CDR3 reads CASSFDRNYGYTF. In DNA form, the CDR3 reads TGTGCCAGCAGCTTCGACCGAAACTATGGCTACACCTTC.

The chain couples TRBV19 to TRBJ2-1, with 9 positions matching TRBD2. Germline V gene sequence: CDR1 LNHDA, CDR2 SQIVND (reference sequence). V dropped 7 bases and J dropped 4; count of bases not matched to a gene: 11. This CDR3 is 16 amino acids long. CDR3 amino acids: CASTPVASGVYNEQFF. The CDR3 coding sequence is TGTGCCAGTACCCCCGTGGCTAGCGGGGTTTACAATGAGCAGTTCTTC.

The chain links TRBV4-2 to TRBJ2-3; TRBD1 matches 8 bases. Trimming took 2 bases from V and 3 from J; bases not matched to a gene: 4. This CDR3 has 15 residues. Germline V gene sequence: CDR1 LGHNA, CDR2 YNFKEQ. CDR3 sequence reads: CASSQNQGATDTQYF. The CDR3 DNA reads TGTGCCAGCAGCCAAAATCAGGGGGCAACAGATACGCAGTATTTT.

A few counts support this clone. The chain combines TRBV14 with TRBJ2-7; no firm D call. Trimming stripped 1 base from V and 3 bases from J, with 7 bases between. The germline V gene encodes CDR1 SGHDN and CDR2 FVKESK. The CDR3 contains 13 residues. The CDR3 coding sequence is TGTGCCAGCAGCCAAGGTGGCTTCTACGAGCAGTACTTC. It translates to CASSQGGFYEQYF.

This chain links TRBV7-9 with TRBJ1-2, with D tentatively TRBD1 (6 bases). Germline CDR1 reads SEHNR; CDR2 reads FQNEAQ (reference sequence). The CDR3 spans 14 residues. Trimming took off 10 bases at V and 0 bases at J, with 15 bases between the two ends. CDR3 DNA sequence: TGTGCCACCCCTGGGGGCCTGTCTAACTATGGCTACACCTTC. Protein product: CATPGGLSNYGYTF.

The chain combines TRBV6-5 with TRBJ1-6; 8 bases map to TRBD1. CDR3 length equals 14 residues. Trimming cost V 6 bases and J 10 bases; bases outside gene matches: 8. Germline V gives CDR1 MNHEY, CDR2 SVGAGI. CDR3 amino acids: CASRLDRGRSPLHF. The CDR3 DNA is TGTGCCAGCAGGTTAGACAGGGGTCGCTCACCCCTCCACTTT.

This chain joins TRBV6-6 and TRBJ1-3; D perhaps matches TRBD1 (5 bases). The germline V gene has CDR1 MNHNY and CDR2 SVGAGI (reference sequence). The V end lost 4 bases, the J end lost 4 bases, and 11 bases lay between the germline ends. The CDR3 consists of 14 residues. For the CDR3, the DNA is TGTGCCAGCAGTTGGGCAGGGCAAGGAAACACCATATATTTT. This sequence encodes CASSWAGQGNTIYF.

This clone has just one count. The V and J genes are TRBV2 and TRBJ2-5; perhaps TRBD2 as D (5 bases). CDR1 is SNHLY, CDR2 FYNNEI, per germline. CDR3 size: 15 residues. Trimming removed 8 bases at V and 5 bases at J, with 21 bases between. This chain's CDR3 is CASCLRSDLLETQYF. The DNA for the CDR3 is TGTGCCAGCTGCCTCCGTAGCGATCTTTTGGAGACCCAGTACTTC.

The CDR3 loop reads CASSPPGQPGELFF. As DNA, the CDR3 is TGTGCCAGCAGCCCTCCAGGGCAGCCCGGGGAGCTGTTTTTT. The chain carries TRBV7-9 and TRBJ2-2, with TRBD1 as a possible D gene (5 bases). Germline-derived CDR1 and CDR2 are SEHNR and FQNEAQ (reference sequence). The CDR3 consists of 14 residues. Trimming cost V 5 bases and J 6 bases, with 13 bases left between them.

J is TRBJ1-5 and V is TRBV10-2; D is uncertain. The CDR3 runs 14 residues. Germline V gene lookup returns CDR1 WSHSY and CDR2 SAAADI. V dropped 3 bases and J dropped 4 bases, with 10 bases sitting between them. The CDR3 region is CASSDRNINQPQHF. The CDR3 bases are TGCGCCAGCAGTGATAGGAACATAAATCAGCCCCAGCATTTT.

This chain joins TRBV14 and TRBJ2-3; 8 nucleotides line up with TRBD1. The length of the CDR3 is 13 residues. V was pared by 4 bases and J by 8 bases, with 5 bases of the junction left unmatched. From germline, CDR1 is SGHDN and CDR2 FVKESK. CDR3 in amino acids: CASSPDRVGTQYF. The CDR3 region has the DNA TGTGCCAGCAGCCCGGACAGGGTTGGTACGCAGTATTTT.

This clone appeared once. The chain uses TRBV6-6 and TRBJ2-3, with unresolved D. V was clipped by 6 bases and J by 0 bases, with 16 bases between them. The germline V gene has CDR1 MNHNY and CDR2 SVGAGI (reference sequence). This CDR3 region has 16 residues. The CDR3, as DNA: TGTGCCAGCAGGCCCGTCCCTTCCACTAGCACAGATACGCAGTATTTT. It encodes CASRPVPSTSTDTQYF.

This clone was detected only a few times. The J gene is TRBJ1-1, the V gene TRBV7-2; 9 nucleotides align to TRBD1. V lost 3 bases and J lost 5; bases outside the gene matches: 1. Germline V gives CDR1 SGHTA, CDR2 FQGNSA. The CDR3 is 13 amino acids. The CDR3 DNA reads as TGTGCCAGCAGCTTGACAGGGGGAACTGAAGCTTTCTTT. It codes for CASSLTGGTEAFF.

The chain uses TRBV2 and TRBJ1-5; tentatively, D is TRBD1 (5 bases). Germline assignment: CDR1 SNHLY and CDR2 FYNNEI. This CDR3 has 15 amino acids. Deletions cut 7 bases from V and 4 bases from J, with 17 bases between. The CDR3 loop reads CASTPQGGANQPQHF. For the CDR3, the DNA is TGTGCCAGCACCCCCCAGGGAGGGGCGAATCAGCCCCAGCATTTT.

V is TRBV5-5 and J is TRBJ2-2; D tentatively reads TRBD1 or TRBD2 (5 bases each). V gave up 4 bases and J gave up 5 bases, with 18 bases separating them. This CDR3 contains 16 residues. Per germline, CDR1 SGHKS and CDR2 YYEKEE (reference sequence). CDR3 protein: CASSLGTPWGTGELFF. CDR3 DNA sequence: TGTGCCAGCAGCCTAGGGACCCCATGGGGGACCGGGGAGCTGTTTTTT.

This clone was counted once. J is TRBJ2-5 and V is TRBV18; 7 nucleotides line up with TRBD1. CDR1 KGHSH and CDR2 LQKENI come from the germline V gene. The CDR3 runs to 14 residues. V was pared by 1 base and J by 5 bases, with 4 bases of the junction left unmatched. In nucleotides, the CDR3 is TGTGCCAGCTCACCACAAGGGGGCCGGGAGACCCAGTACTTC. The encoded protein is CASSPQGGRETQYF.

This chain joins TRBV6-1 and TRBJ1-3; D is uncertain. Per the germline V gene, CDR1 is MNHNS and CDR2 is SASEGT. The length of the CDR3 is 13 residues. Trimming removed 0 bases at V and 9 bases at J, with 9 bases between. In DNA, the CDR3 is TGTGCCAGCAGTGAAGCGCGCCGAGGCACCATATATTTT. It codes for CASSEARRGTIYF.

The rearrangement joins TRBV4-3 to TRBJ1-1, with D unclear. The CDR3 covers 13 residues. Germline V gene lookup returns CDR1 LGHNA and CDR2 YSLEER. The V end lost 5 bases, the J end lost 1 base, and 8 bases lay between the germline ends. The CDR3 DNA is TGCGCCAGCAGCTCACAGACGAACACTGAAGCTTTCTTT. Amino acids: CASSSQTNTEAFF.

The rearrangement links TRBV10-3 to TRBJ2-5, with D perhaps matching TRBD2 (5 bases). Trimming took 6 bases from V and 7 from J, leaving 12 bases between them. The CDR3 covers 12 residues. Germline lookup yields CDR1 ENHRY and CDR2 SYGVKD. The CDR3 DNA reads as TGTGCCATCAGGAGTTCCGAGGGGACCCAGTACTTC. This translates into CAIRSSEGTQYF.